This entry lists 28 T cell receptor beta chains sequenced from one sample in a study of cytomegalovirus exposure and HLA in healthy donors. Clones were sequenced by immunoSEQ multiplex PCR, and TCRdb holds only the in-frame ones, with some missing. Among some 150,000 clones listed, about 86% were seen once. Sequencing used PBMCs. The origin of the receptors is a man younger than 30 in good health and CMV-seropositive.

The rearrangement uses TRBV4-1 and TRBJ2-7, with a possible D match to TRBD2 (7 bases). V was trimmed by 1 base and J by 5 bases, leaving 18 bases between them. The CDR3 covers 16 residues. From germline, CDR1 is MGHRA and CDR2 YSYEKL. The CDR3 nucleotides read TGCGCCAGCAGCCAAGTACTTCGGGGGGCCAAAAACGAGCAGTACTTC. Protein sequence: CASSQVLRGAKNEQYF.

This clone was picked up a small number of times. CDR3 sequence: CAWSEGLGDQPQHF. CDR3 DNA sequence: TGTGCCTGGAGTGAGGGTCTGGGAGATCAGCCCCAGCATTTT. The chain carries TRBV30 and TRBJ1-5; D not resolved. The CDR3 runs to 14 residues. Trimming took 1 base from V and 5 from J, leaving 12 bases between them. Germline lookup yields CDR1 GTSNPN and CDR2 SVGIG (reference sequence).

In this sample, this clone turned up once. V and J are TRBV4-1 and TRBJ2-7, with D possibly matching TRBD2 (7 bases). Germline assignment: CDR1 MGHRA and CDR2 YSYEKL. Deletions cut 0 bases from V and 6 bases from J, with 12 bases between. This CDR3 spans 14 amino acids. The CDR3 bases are TGCGCCAGCAGCCAAGACGGGGGGCGCCGCGAGCAGTACTTC. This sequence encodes CASSQDGGRREQYF.

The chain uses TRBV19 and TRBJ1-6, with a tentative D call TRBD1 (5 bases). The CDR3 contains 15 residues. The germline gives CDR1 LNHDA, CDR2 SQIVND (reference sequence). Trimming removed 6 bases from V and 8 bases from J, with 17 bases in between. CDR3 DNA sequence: TGTGCCAGTAGGACGGGACTCCAGGAGTATTCACCCCTCCACTTT. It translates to CASRTGLQEYSPLHF.

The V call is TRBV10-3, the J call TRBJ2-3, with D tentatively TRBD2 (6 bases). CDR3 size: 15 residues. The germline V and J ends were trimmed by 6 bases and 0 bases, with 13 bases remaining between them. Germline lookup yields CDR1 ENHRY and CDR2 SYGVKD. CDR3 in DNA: TGTGCCATCAGGGCAGGGACTTCTAGCACAGATACGCAGTATTTT. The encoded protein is CAIRAGTSSTDTQYF.

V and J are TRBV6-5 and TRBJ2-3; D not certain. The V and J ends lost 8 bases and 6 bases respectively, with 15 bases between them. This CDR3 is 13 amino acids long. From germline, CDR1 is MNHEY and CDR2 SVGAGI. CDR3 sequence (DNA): TGTGCCAGCGGGCGAATACTGGGCGATACGCAGTATTTT. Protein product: CASGRILGDTQYF.

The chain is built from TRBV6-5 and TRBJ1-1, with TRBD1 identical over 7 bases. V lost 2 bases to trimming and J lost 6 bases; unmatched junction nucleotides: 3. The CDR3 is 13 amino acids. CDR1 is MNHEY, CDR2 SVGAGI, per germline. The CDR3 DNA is TGTGCCAGCAGTTACGAAACAGGGGCTGAAGCTTTCTTT. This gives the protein CASSYETGAEAFF.

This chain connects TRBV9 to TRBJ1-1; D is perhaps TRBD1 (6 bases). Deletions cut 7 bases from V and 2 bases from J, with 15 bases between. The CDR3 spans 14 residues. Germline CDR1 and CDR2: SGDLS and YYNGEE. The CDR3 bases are TGTGCCAGCGGTAGGGGACATTTAAACACTGAAGCTTTCTTT. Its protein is CASGRGHLNTEAFF.

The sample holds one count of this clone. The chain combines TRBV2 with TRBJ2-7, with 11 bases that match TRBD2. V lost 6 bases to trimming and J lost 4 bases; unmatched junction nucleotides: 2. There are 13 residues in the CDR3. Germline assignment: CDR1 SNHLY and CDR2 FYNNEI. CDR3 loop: CASRTSGKYEQYF. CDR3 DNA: TGTGCCAGCAGGACTAGCGGGAAGTACGAGCAGTACTTC. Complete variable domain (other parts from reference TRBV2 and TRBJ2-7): EPEVTQTPSHQVTQMGQEVILRCVPISNHLYFYWYRQILGQKVEFLVSFYNNEISEKSEIFDDQFSVERPDGSNFTLKIRSTKLEDSAMYFCASRTSGKYEQYFGPGTRLTVT.

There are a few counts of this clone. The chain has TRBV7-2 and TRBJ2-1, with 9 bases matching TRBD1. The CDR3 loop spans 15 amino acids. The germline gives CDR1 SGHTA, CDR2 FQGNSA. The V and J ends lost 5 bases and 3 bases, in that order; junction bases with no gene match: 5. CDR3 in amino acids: CASSKDRGNYNEQFF. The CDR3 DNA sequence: TGTGCCAGCAGCAAAGACAGGGGGAACTACAATGAGCAGTTCTTC.

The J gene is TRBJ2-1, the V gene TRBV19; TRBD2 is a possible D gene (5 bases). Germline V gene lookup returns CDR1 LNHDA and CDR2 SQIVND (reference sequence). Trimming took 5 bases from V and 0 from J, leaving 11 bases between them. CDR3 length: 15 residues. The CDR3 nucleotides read TGTGCCAGTAGTCTAGCCTGGAGCTCCTACAATGAGCAGTTCTTC. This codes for CASSLAWSSYNEQFF.

In DNA form, the CDR3 reads TGTGCCAGCAGCTTATACTTCAGTGGAGGAACTTATGGCTACACCTTC. Translation gives CASSLYFSGGTYGYTF. The J gene is TRBJ1-2, the V gene TRBV11-2; D ambiguous. The CDR3 runs 16 residues. The germline V gene encodes CDR1 SGHAT and CDR2 FQNNGV. Trimming left V 2 bases short and J 5 bases short, with 18 bases between.

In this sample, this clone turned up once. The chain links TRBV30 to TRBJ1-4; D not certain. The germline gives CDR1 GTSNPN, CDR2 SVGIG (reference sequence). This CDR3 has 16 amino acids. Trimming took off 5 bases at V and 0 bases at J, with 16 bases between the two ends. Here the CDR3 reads CAWAAGIRATNEKLFF. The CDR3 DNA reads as TGTGCCTGGGCGGCGGGGATCCGGGCAACTAATGAAAAACTGTTTTTT.

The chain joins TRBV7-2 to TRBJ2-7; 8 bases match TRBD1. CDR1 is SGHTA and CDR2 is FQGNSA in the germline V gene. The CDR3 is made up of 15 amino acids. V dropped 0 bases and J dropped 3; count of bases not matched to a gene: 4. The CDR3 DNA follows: TGTGCCAGCAGCTTAGCCGGACAGGGAAACTACGAGCAGTACTTC. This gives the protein CASSLAGQGNYEQYF.

The CDR3 nucleotides are TGTGCCAGTAGTATAGGTGGGGCAGGGGCTAATCAGCCCCAGCATTTT. Protein sequence: CASSIGGAGANQPQHF. The rearrangement joins TRBV19 to TRBJ1-5, with D tentatively TRBD1 (6 bases). CDR1 is LNHDA, CDR2 SQIVND, per germline (reference sequence). Trimming took 1 base from V and 4 from J, leaving 14 bases between them. CDR3 length: 16 residues. Combining the CDR3 with reference TRBV19 and TRBJ1-5 gives the whole variable domain DGGITQSPKYLFRKEGQNVTLSCEQNLNHDAMYWYRQDPGQGLRLIYYSQIVNDFQKGDIAEGYSVSREKKESFPLTVTSAQKNPTAFYLCASSIGGAGANQPQHFGDGTRLSIL.

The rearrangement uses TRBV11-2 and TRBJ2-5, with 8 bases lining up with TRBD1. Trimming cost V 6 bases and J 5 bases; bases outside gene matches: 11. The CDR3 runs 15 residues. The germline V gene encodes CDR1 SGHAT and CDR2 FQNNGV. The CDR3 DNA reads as TGTGCCAGCAGGGCAGGGGGCCAGGCGGGTGAGACCCAGTACTTC. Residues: CASRAGGQAGETQYF. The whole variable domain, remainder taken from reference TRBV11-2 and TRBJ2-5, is EAGVAQSPRYKIIEKRQSVAFWCNPISGHATLYWYQQILGQGPKLLIQFQNNGVVDDSQLPKDRFSAERLKGVDSTLKIQPAKLEDSAVYLCASRAGGQAGETQYFGPGTRLLVL.

CDR3 residues: CASSNYQTSRAKNIQYF. The CDR3 coding sequence is TGTGCCAGTAGTAACTACCAGACTAGTAGGGCCAAAAACATTCAGTACTTC. The rearrangement links TRBV19 to TRBJ2-4; TRBD2 might be the D (6 bases). This CDR3 comprises 17 residues. Germline-derived CDR1 and CDR2 are LNHDA and SQIVND (reference sequence). V lost 4 bases to trimming and J lost 1 base, with 17 bases between them.

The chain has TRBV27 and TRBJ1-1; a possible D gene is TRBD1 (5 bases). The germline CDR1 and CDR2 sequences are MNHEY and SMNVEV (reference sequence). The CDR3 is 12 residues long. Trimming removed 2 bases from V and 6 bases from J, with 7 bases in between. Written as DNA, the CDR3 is TGTGCCAGCAGTTTAGGAGGGGCTGAAGCTTTCTTT. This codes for CASSLGGAEAFF.

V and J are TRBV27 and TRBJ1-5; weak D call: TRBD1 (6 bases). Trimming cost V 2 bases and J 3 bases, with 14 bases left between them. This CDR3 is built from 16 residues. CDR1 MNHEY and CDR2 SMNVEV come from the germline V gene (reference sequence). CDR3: CASSLSKGGINQPQHF. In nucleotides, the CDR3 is TGTGCCAGCAGTTTAAGTAAAGGGGGAATCAATCAGCCCCAGCATTTT.

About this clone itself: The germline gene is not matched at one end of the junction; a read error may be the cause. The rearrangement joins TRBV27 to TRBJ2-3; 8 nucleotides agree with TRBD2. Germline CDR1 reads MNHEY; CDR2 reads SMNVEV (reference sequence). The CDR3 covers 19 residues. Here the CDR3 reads CASSLSNRNQRERSTGWDF. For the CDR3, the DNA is TGTGCCAGCAGTTTATCGAACAGGAATCAGCGGGAGCGCTCCACAGGATGGGATTTT.

The chain's CDR3 is CASSKKSGVGFNEQFF. The CDR3 DNA is TGTGCCAGCAGCAAAAAAAGCGGGGTTGGTTTCAATGAGCAGTTCTTC. The chain employs TRBV21-1 and TRBJ2-1; the D call in the table, TRBD2, was not verified against the DNA. TRBV21-1 is shown as a pseudogene. The CDR3 spans 16 residues.

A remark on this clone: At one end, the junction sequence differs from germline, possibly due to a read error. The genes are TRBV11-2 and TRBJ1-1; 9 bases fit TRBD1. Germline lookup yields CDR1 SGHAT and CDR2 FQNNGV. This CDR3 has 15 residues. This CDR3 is CASSLGGTGNPEAFF. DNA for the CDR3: TGTGCCAGCAGCTTAGGTGGGACAGGGAACCCTGAAGCTTTCTTT. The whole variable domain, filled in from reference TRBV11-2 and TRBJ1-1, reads EAGVAQSPRYKIIEKRQSVAFWCNPISGHATLYWYQQILGQGPKLLIQFQNNGVVDDSQLPKDRFSAERLKGVDSTLKIQPAKLEDSAVYLCASSLGGTGNPEAFFGQGTRLTVV.

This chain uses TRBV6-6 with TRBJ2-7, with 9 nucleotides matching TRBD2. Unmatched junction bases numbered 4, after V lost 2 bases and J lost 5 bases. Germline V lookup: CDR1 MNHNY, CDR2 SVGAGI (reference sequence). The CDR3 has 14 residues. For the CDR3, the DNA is TGTGCCAGCAGTTACGGCGGGAGGGCTGACGAGCAGTACTTC. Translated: CASSYGGRADEQYF.

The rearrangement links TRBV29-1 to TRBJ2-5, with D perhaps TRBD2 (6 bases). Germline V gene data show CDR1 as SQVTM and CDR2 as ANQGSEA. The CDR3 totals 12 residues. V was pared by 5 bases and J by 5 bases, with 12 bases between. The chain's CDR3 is CSVIAGLETQYF. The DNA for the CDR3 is TGCAGCGTTATTGCGGGATTGGAGACCCAGTACTTC.

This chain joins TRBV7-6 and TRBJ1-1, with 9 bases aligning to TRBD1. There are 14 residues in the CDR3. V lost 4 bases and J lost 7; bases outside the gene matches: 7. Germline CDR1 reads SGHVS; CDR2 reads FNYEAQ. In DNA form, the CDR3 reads TGTGCCAGCAGCTCCTGGACAGGGGCGAATGAAGCTTTCTTT. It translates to CASSSWTGANEAFF.

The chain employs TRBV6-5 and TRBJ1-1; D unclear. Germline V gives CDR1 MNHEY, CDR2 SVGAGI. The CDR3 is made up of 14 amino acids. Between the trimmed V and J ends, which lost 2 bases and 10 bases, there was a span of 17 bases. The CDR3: CASSYNDLGSGAFF. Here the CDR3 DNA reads TGTGCCAGCAGTTACAACGATTTAGGCTCAGGAGCTTTCTTT.

The chain's CDR3 is CASKSGGQGANEQFF. DNA of the CDR3: TGTGCCAGCAAATCGGGGGGACAGGGTGCAAATGAGCAGTTCTTC. This sequence joins TRBV6-6 and TRBJ2-1; 9 bases agree with TRBD1. In germline, CDR1 is MNHNY, CDR2 SVGAGI (reference sequence). CDR3 length: 15 residues. Trimming at V came to 7 bases and at J to 7 bases, leaving 11 bases not matched to a gene.

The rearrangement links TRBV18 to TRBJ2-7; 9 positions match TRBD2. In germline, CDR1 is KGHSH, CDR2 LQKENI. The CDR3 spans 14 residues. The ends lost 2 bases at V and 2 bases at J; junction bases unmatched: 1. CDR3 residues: CASSPASGTYEQYF. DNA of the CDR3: TGTGCCAGCTCACCAGCTAGCGGGACCTACGAGCAGTACTTC.